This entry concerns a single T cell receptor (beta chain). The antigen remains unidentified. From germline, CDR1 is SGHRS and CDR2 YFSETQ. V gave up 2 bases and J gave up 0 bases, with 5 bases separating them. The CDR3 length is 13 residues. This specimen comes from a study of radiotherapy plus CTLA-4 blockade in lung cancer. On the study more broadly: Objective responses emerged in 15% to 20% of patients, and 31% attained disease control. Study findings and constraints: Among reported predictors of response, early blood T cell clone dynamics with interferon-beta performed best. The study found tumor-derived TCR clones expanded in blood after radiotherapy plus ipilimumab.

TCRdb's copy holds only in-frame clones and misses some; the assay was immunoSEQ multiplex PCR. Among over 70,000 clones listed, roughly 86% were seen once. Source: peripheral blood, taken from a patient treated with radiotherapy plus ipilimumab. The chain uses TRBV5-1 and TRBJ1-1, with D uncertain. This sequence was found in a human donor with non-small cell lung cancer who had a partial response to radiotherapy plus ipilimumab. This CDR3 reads CASSFSVNTEAFF. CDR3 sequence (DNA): TGCGCCAGCAGCTTCTCGGTGAACACTGAAGCTTTCTTT.